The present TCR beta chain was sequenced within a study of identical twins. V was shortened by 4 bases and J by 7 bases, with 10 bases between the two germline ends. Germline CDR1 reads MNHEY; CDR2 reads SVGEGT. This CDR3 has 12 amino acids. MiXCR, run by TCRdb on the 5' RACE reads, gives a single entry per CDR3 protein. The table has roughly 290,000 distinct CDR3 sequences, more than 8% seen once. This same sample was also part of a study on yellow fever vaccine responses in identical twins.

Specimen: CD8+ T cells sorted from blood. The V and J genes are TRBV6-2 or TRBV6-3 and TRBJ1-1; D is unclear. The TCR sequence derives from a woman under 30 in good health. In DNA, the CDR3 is TGTGCCAGCAGTTCGATTAGCTTTGAAGCTTTCTTT. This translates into CASSSISFEAFF.